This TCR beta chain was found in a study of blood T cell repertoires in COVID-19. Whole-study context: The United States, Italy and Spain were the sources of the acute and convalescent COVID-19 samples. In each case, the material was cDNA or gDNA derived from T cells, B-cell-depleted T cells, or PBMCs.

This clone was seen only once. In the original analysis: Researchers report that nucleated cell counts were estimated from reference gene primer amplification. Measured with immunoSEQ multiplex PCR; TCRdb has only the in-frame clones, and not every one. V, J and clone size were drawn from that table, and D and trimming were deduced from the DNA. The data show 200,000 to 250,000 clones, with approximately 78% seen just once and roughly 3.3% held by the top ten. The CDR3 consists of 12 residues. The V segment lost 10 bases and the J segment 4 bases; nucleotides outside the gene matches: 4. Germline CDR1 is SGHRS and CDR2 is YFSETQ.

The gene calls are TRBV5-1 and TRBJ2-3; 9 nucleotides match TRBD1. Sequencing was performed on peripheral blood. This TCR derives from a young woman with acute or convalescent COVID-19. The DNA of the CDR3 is TGCGCCTCGGGACAGGGCCCAGATACGCAGTATTTT. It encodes CASGQGPDTQYF.